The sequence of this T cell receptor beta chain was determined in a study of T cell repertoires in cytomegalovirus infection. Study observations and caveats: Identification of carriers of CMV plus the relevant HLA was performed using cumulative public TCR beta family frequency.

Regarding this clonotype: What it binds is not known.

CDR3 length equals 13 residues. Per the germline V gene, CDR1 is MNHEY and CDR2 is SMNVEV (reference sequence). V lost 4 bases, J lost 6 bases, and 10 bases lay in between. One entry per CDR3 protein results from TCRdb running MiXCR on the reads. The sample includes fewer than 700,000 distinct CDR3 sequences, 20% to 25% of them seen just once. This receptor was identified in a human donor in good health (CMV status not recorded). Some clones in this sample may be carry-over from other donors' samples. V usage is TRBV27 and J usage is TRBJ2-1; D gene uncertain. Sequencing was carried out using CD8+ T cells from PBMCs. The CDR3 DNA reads TGTGCCAGCAGTTGGGCGGCTTTCAATGAGCAGTTCTTC. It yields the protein CASSWAAFNEQFF.